This T cell receptor (beta chain) originates from a study of T cell responses to AZD1222 COVID-19 vaccine. The overall study: Both about-4-week and about-12-week second-dose recipients were combined. General study results and limits: White British ancestry dominated among donors, who included more females, and clonal diversity was possibly underestimated. After the peak T cell response, and only then, were repertoires sampled.

Details on this clone: The antigen is not known.

Clones were read by immunoSEQ multiplex PCR, and TCRdb kept only the in-frame ones, dropping some. The sample comprises approximately 100,000 clones, about nine tenths of which are singletons, and over 4% rests with the top ten. This CDR3 contains 16 residues. V was clipped by 4 bases and J by 0 bases; unmatched bases: 6. Germline V gene data show CDR1 as MGHRA and CDR2 as YSYEKL. This sequence was found in an adult in good health. The specimen was peripheral blood, collected on day 0 of AZD1222 vaccination. This chain joins TRBV4-1 and TRBJ1-3; 7 bases fit TRBD1. CDR3 loop: CASSPRGESSGNTIYF. CDR3 bases: TGCGCCAGCAGCCCCAGGGGGGAAAGCTCTGGAAACACCATATATTTT.